This record looks at one T cell receptor beta chain sequence and its context. The antigen it recognizes is unknown. No quality values exist for individual bases; no much larger clone is one base distant. The sample originates from a study of control samples from healthy donors and cancer patients (dated by TCRdb to the early 2020s). Libraries were prepared through the immunoSEQ multiplex PCR assay. The clones in this table, taken by TCRdb from immuneACCESS, are in-frame only. Not every clone is retained; where verified, under half of the shortfall comes from an unresolved V gene, and the cause of the rest is unknown. Here the sample has more than 95,000 clones; roughly four fifths occur a single time. About 13% of the sample is taken by the ten largest. Material: blood. The clonotype originates from a woman in her forties or fifties in good health.

The CDR3 protein is CASSEAGTLNEKLFF. The nucleotide sequence reads as follows: TGTGCCAGCAGTGAAGCGGGGACATTAAATGAAAAACTGTTTTTT. The chain is assembled from TRBV6-1 and TRBJ1-4; a weak D assignment points to TRBD1 (6 bases agree). V is cut by 0 bases and J by 5 bases, and the space between the germline ends is 10 bases. Measured from the cysteine to the phenylalanine, the CDR3 is 15 residues long. CDR3 DNA only is kept here, 45 bases in frame from base 1. As encoded in the germline V gene, CDR1 is MNHNS while CDR2 is SASEGT.